These 20 T cell receptor beta chains came from one sample sequenced in a study of cytomegalovirus exposure and HLA in healthy donors. Researchers ran the PCR with 60 Vbeta and 13 Jbeta primers. TCRdb's copy holds only in-frame clones and misses some; the assay was immunoSEQ multiplex PCR. The sample has some 240,000 clones, around nine tenths seen once. The specimen was PBMCs. These receptors were collected from a girl aged 2 to 9 in good health and CMV-seronegative.

This rearrangement joins TRBV9 to TRBJ1-1; 8 nucleotides line up with TRBD1. Looked up from germline, CDR1 is SGDLS and CDR2 is YYNGEE. CDR3 length equals 15 residues. The V and J ends lost 5 bases and 4 bases, in that order; junction bases with no gene match: 10. The chain's CDR3 is CASSLETGVSTEAFF. The CDR3 DNA sequence: TGTGCCAGCAGTTTAGAGACAGGGGTGAGCACTGAAGCTTTCTTT. The entire variable domain, with the rest obtained from reference TRBV9 and TRBJ1-1, is as follows: DSGVTQTPKHLITATGQRVTLRCSPRSGDLSVYWYQQSLDQGLQFLIQYYNGEERAKGNILERFSAQQFPDLHSELNLSSLELGDSALYFCASSLETGVSTEAFFGQGTRLTVV.

This clone has only one observation. The chain joins TRBV10-3 to TRBJ2-1; 8 bases are a match to TRBD2. The length of the CDR3 is 15 residues. The junction had 9 bases not matched to a gene; V was cut back by 4 bases and J by 7 bases. The V gene's germline CDR1 is ENHRY and CDR2 SYGVKD. The CDR3 DNA sequence: TGTGCCATCAGTGGCGCGGGAGGACCTTCGAATGAGCAGTTCTTC. Protein: CAISGAGGPSNEQFF.

This sequence joins TRBV15 and TRBJ1-1, with no clear D. This CDR3 spans 13 amino acids. Deletions cut 1 base from V and 11 bases from J, with 14 bases between. CDR1 and CDR2 from the germline V gene are LNHNV and YYDKDF (reference sequence). The CDR3 DNA follows: TGTGCCACCAGCAGAGTGGTGACGGAGAGGGCTTTCTTT. Its translation: CATSRVVTERAFF.

A single count supports this clone. The chain is built from TRBV6-4 and TRBJ2-2; 10 nucleotides line up with TRBD2. Germline V gives CDR1 MRHNA, CDR2 SNTAGT. The junction had 5 bases not matched to a gene; V was cut back by 4 bases and J by 0 bases. The CDR3 is 17 amino acids. As DNA, the CDR3 is TGTGCCAGCAGTGTGATAGCGGGAGGATCGAACACCGGGGAGCTGTTTTTT. Its protein is CASSVIAGGSNTGELFF.

This chain links TRBV21-1 with TRBJ1-6; no DNA check was done on the table's D call, TRBD1. TRBV21-1 is described as a pseudogene. This CDR3 is 17 amino acids long. CDR3 coding DNA: TGTGCCAGCAGCAACGACCAACAGGAATTCTATAATTCACCCCTCCACTTT. Translated: CASSNDQQEFYNSPLHF.

The chain joins TRBV28 to TRBJ2-1, with TRBD1 matching 10 bases. The trim removed 6 bases at V and 9 bases at J, leaving 11 bases unmatched. There are 15 residues in the CDR3. Germline V gene sequence: CDR1 MDHEN, CDR2 SYDVKM. The CDR3 reads CASRTFDRGRGEQFF. The CDR3, as DNA: TGTGCCAGCAGGACCTTCGACAGGGGGCGCGGTGAGCAGTTCTTC.

The chain's CDR3 is CASSRTPYPYEQYF. For the CDR3, the DNA is TGTGCCAGCTCCCGGACTCCCTATCCCTACGAGCAGTACTTC. The V gene is TRBV6-5, the J gene TRBJ2-5; tentatively, D is TRBD2 (5 bases). TRBJ2-7 explains the end of the DNA better; the J call may be wrong. The CDR3 is 14 residues long. Per the germline V gene, CDR1 is MNHEY and CDR2 is SVGAGI.

As regards this clone: The limits of the CDR3 on the DNA are not certain, so only TCRdb's listed CDR3 is given. This sequence joins TRBV5-6 and TRBJ1-2; the DNA was not compared with TRBD1, the D call given in the table. CDR1 is SGHDT, CDR2 YYEEEE, per germline. Inclusive of both ends, the CDR3 amounts to 14 amino acids. The CDR3 reads CASSWAQGTYGYTF.

This clone appeared a single time. This chain joins TRBV9 and TRBJ2-1, with 8 nucleotides matching TRBD1. Germline V gives CDR1 SGDLS, CDR2 YYNGEE. Trimming cost V 2 bases and J 0 bases; bases outside gene matches: 10. The length of the CDR3 is 18 residues. The CDR3 loop reads CASSVQGAPISSYNEQFF. The CDR3 DNA sequence: TGTGCCAGCAGCGTTCAGGGGGCTCCTATTAGCTCCTACAATGAGCAGTTCTTC.

This clone was seen only once. The J gene is TRBJ2-7, the V gene TRBV7-2, with TRBD1 matching over 7 bases. Germline lookup yields CDR1 SGHTA and CDR2 FQGNSA. This CDR3 has 15 residues. After removal of 4 bases from V and 1 base from J, the junction contained 7 bases not matched to a gene. The CDR3 DNA reads as TGTGCCAGCAGCTCTGGGACAGCAAAATCCTACGAGCAGTACTTC. The encoded protein is CASSSGTAKSYEQYF.

The chain recombines TRBV6-6 with TRBJ2-7; a possible D gene is TRBD2 (6 bases). CDR3 length equals 11 residues. V was trimmed by 6 bases and J by 5 bases, leaving 8 bases between them. CDR1 is MNHNY and CDR2 is SVGAGI in the germline V gene (reference sequence). This chain's CDR3 is CASRVADEQYF. Written as DNA, the CDR3 is TGTGCCAGCAGAGTAGCGGACGAGCAGTACTTC.

The gene calls are TRBV5-1 and TRBJ2-5, with D perhaps matching TRBD1 (6 bases). The germline V gene encodes CDR1 SGHRS and CDR2 YFSETQ. V lost 0 bases to trimming and J lost 5 bases, with 11 bases between them. There are 14 residues in the CDR3. CDR3 DNA sequence: TGCGCCAGCAGCTTGGCAGGGGACGCGGAGACCCAGTACTTC. Translated: CASSLAGDAETQYF. Filled out from reference TRBV5-1 and TRBJ2-5, the complete variable domain reads KAGVTQTPRYLIKTRGQQVTLSCSPISGHRSVSWYQQTPGQGLQFLFEYFSETQRNKGNFPGRFSGRQFSNSRSEMNVSTLELGDSALYLCASSLAGDAETQYFGPGTRLLVL.

This clone is a singleton in its sample. CDR3 in amino acids: CASSPGQGDEKLFF. The CDR3 bases are TGTGCCAGCAGCCCAGGACAGGGAGATGAAAAACTGTTTTTT. V and J are TRBV7-9 and TRBJ1-4, with 8 bases that match TRBD1. Looked up from germline, CDR1 is SEHNR and CDR2 is FQNEAQ (reference sequence). Trimming at V came to 5 bases and at J to 6 bases, leaving 5 bases not matched to a gene. This CDR3 contains 14 residues.

The chain joins TRBV29-1 to TRBJ1-2; D may be TRBD1 (6 bases). V gave up 6 bases and J gave up 4 bases, with 12 bases separating them. The CDR3 has 12 amino acids. The V gene's germline CDR1 is SQVTM and CDR2 ANQGSEA. The CDR3: CSVGGGAYGYTF. CDR3 bases: TGCAGCGTCGGCGGGGGGGCCTATGGCTACACCTTC.

This clone was detected once. The rearrangement links TRBV18 to TRBJ2-5, with 10 bases fitting TRBD2. The CDR3 runs 15 residues. The V segment lost 3 bases and the J segment 5 bases; nucleotides outside the gene matches: 6. CDR1 is KGHSH, CDR2 LQKENI, per germline. CDR3: CASSPSGGTLETQYF. In DNA form, the CDR3 reads TGTGCCAGCTCACCTAGCGGGGGGACCTTGGAGACCCAGTACTTC.

The V gene is TRBV7-3, the J gene TRBJ1-1, with 9 bases identical to TRBD1. The CDR3 consists of 14 residues. V trimming: 4 bases; J trimming: 4 bases; junction bases outside the gene matches: 4. The germline V gene encodes CDR1 SGHTA and CDR2 FQGTGA. The CDR3 sequence: CASSSGQGITEAFF. CDR3 DNA sequence: TGTGCCAGCAGCTCGGGACAGGGCATCACTGAAGCTTTCTTT.

About this clone: Other DNA sequences within the sample encode an identical CDR3. The genes are TRBV29-1 and TRBJ2-5; the D gene is possibly TRBD1 (6 bases). This CDR3 is built from 15 residues. V was shortened by 0 bases and J by 1 base, with 12 bases between the two germline ends. Germline-derived CDR1 and CDR2 are SQVTM and ANQGSEA. Here the CDR3 DNA reads TGCAGCGTTGAAGAGCGAGGACAGATCCAAGAGACCCAGTACTTC. Protein sequence: CSVEERGQIQETQYF.

This clone appeared a few times. The rearrangement links TRBV10-3 to TRBJ2-7; a possible D gene is TRBD2 (6 bases). From germline, CDR1 is ENHRY and CDR2 SYGVKD. V was trimmed by 8 bases and J by 0 bases, leaving 14 bases between them. This CDR3 spans 14 amino acids. The CDR3 DNA is TGTGCCATCGCGGGGAGCATCACCTCCTACGAGCAGTACTTC. Translation gives CAIAGSITSYEQYF.

V is TRBV5-5 and J is TRBJ1-1; maybe TRBD1 (6 bases). Germline CDR1 reads SGHKS; CDR2 reads YYEKEE (reference sequence). CDR3 size: 17 residues. The V end was cut by 0 bases, the J end by 1 base, with 16 bases between. The CDR3, as DNA: TGTGCCAGCAGCTTGGTAGGGGGAATGGGTTCGAACACTGAAGCTTTCTTT. It specifies CASSLVGGMGSNTEAFF.

This clone has a single count. This chain connects TRBV7-2 to TRBJ2-1, with TRBD2 identical over 8 bases. The germline V gene encodes CDR1 SGHTA and CDR2 FQGNSA. The CDR3 is 15 residues long. Trimming removed 1 base from V and 4 bases from J; junction bases left unmatched: 3. The CDR3 nucleotides are TGTGCCAGCAGCTTAGGCGGGAGGAATTACAATGAGCAGTTCTTC. Residues: CASSLGGRNYNEQFF.